A single sample is the source of the 7 T cell receptor beta chains below, sequenced in a study of beta chain features in type 1 diabetes. As every portion of the isolated RNA was reverse transcribed, the sequencing read expressed TCRB transcripts. Here immunoSEQ multiplex PCR was the method, and the copy in TCRdb shows in-frame clones only, minus some. The data hold roughly 350,000 clones, with approximately 10% observed a single time. Sequences were obtained from naive CD4+ T cells from blood. These receptors were taken from a woman aged 25-40 years in good health.

This clone has only a few counts. V is TRBV7-3 and J is TRBJ2-1, with D tentatively TRBD1 (5 bases). V was pared by 5 bases and J by 7 bases, with 12 bases between. The CDR3 loop spans 13 amino acids. From germline, CDR1 is SGHTA and CDR2 FQGTGA. The CDR3, as DNA: TGTGCCAGCAGCCGCGGCAGGGATAATGAGCAGTTCTTC. This encodes CASSRGRDNEQFF.

This clone was seen only a few times. J is TRBJ2-3 and V is TRBV9, with 8 bases lining up with TRBD2. Per germline, CDR1 SGDLS and CDR2 YYNGEE. This CDR3 spans 14 amino acids. J was trimmed by 2 bases and V by 4 bases; bases with no gene match: 3. The CDR3, as DNA: TGTGCCAGCAGCCTGACTAGCGTCACAGATACGCAGTATTTT. This translates into CASSLTSVTDTQYF. The full variable domain, completed using reference TRBV9 and TRBJ2-3, is DSGVTQTPKHLITATGQRVTLRCSPRSGDLSVYWYQQSLDQGLQFLIQYYNGEERAKGNILERFSAQQFPDLHSELNLSSLELGDSALYFCASSLTSVTDTQYFGPGTRLTVL.

This clone was seen a few times. The chain combines TRBV2 with TRBJ1-2; 10 nucleotides align to TRBD1. CDR3 length: 13 residues. The V segment lost 8 bases and the J segment 7 bases; nucleotides outside the gene matches: 7. Germline V gene sequence: CDR1 SNHLY, CDR2 FYNNEI. In nucleotides, the CDR3 is TGTGCCAGCCGGGACAGGGGTGCAGGTGGCTACACCTTC. It is translated as CASRDRGAGGYTF.

This clone was seen only a few times. Other DNA sequences from this sample encode an identical CDR3 as well. The chain carries TRBV28 and TRBJ2-6; TRBD2 aligns across 7 bases. J gave up 2 bases and V 3 bases, and 1 base lay outside the gene matches. The germline gives CDR1 MDHEN, CDR2 SYDVKM. This CDR3 has 15 amino acids. The CDR3 DNA follows: TGTGCCAGCAGTTTGGGGGGGACTGGGGCCAACGTCCTGACTTTC. It encodes CASSLGGTGANVLTF.

V is TRBV2 and J is TRBJ2-1; 7 bases align to TRBD2. The CDR3 spans 16 residues. Germline V CDR1 and CDR2: SNHLY, FYNNEI. Unmatched junction bases numbered 8, after V lost 6 bases and J lost 0 bases. CDR3 DNA sequence: TGTGCCAGCAGGCAGACTAGCTCCGGCTCCTACAATGAGCAGTTCTTC. It translates to CASRQTSSGSYNEQFF.

This clone was observed a single time. J is TRBJ2-3 and V is TRBV29-1; 7 nucleotides match TRBD2. The CDR3 runs 15 residues. Germline V gene lookup returns CDR1 SQVTM and CDR2 ANQGSEA. After removal of 4 bases from V and 0 bases from J, the junction contained 7 bases not matched to a gene. The CDR3 nucleotides read TGCAGCGTTGTGGGAGGGCCACTGAGCACAGATACGCAGTATTTT. Amino acids: CSVVGGPLSTDTQYF.

This clone was picked up a small number of times. This sequence joins TRBV18 and TRBJ2-7; 8 bases line up with TRBD1. Losses at the gene ends were 2 bases for V and 7 bases for J; bases not matched to a gene: 10. The CDR3 has 15 amino acids. Germline-derived CDR1 and CDR2 are KGHSH and LQKENI. For the CDR3, the DNA is TGTGCCAGCTCACCATCACAGGGGGATCAGGGGGAGCAGTACTTC. Translated: CASSPSQGDQGEQYF.